This T cell receptor beta chain came from a study of blood T cell repertoires in COVID-19. The CDR3 length is 12 residues. Germline CDR1 is MNHEY and CDR2 is SVGAGI. The ends lost 5 bases at V and 7 bases at J; junction bases unmatched: 1. Produced via immunoSEQ multiplex PCR; TCRdb's table is partial and in-frame only. The table includes just over 150,000 clones, approximately 80% detected once. This TCR was recovered from a woman in her fifties or sixties with acute or convalescent COVID-19. The chain uses TRBV6-5 and TRBJ1-4; TRBD1 matches at 7 bases. The sample comprised peripheral blood. CDR3 loop: CASSRDSEKLFF. DNA for the CDR3: TGTGCCAGCAGTCGGGACAGTGAAAAACTGTTTTTT.